These T cell receptor beta chains were read from a single sample in a study of regulatory T cells in long-lasting Graves disease. TCRdb independently ran MiXCR on the multiplex PCR reads; one entry per CDR3 protein. The sample records about 560,000 distinct CDR3 sequences, approximately 16% being singletons. The sample also formed part of further work on T cells in Graves' hyperthyroidism and ophthalmopathy.

The sample was peripheral blood mononuclear cells (PBMCs), taken at new diagnosis, from a patient treated with antithyroid drugs. The receptor source for this set is a man aged 18 to 30 with Graves disease. Each CDR3 is given with its conserved first and last residue. A D gene is named only where the DNA matches it firmly. Rows give clone size only sometimes, using once, few, many, or a class for an expanded clone.

D,size,V,J,CDR3,DNA
TRBD1,many,TRBV30,TRBJ1-2,CAWSTGGGSGYTF,TGTGCCTGGTCAACCGGAGGGGGCAGCGGCTACACCTTC
TRBD2,once,TRBV11-2,TRBJ2-1,CASSIDQAGKTYNEQFF,TGTGCCAGTAGTATAGACCAAGCGGGGAAAACCTACAATGAGCAGTTCTTC
TRBD1,many,TRBV5-1,TRBJ2-7,CASSGRTGLGDEQYF,TGCGCCAGCAGCGGGAGGACAGGGCTTGGGGACGAGCAGTACTTC
TRBD1,many,TRBV12-3/TRBV12-4,TRBJ2-7,CASSPRDRYFYEQYF,TGTGCCAGCAGTCCCCGGGACAGATACTTCTACGAGCAGTACTTC
NA,many,TRBV2,TRBJ1-4,CASSARVREKLFF,TGTGCCAGCAGTGCCAGGGTACGGGAAAAACTGTTTTTT
TRBD2,NA,TRBV19,TRBJ2-1,CASSSGSTYNEQFF,TGTGCCAGTAGTAGCGGGAGCACCTACAATGAGCAGTTCTTC
NA,many,TRBV15,TRBJ2-7,CATSRDFPEWDEQYF,TGTGCCACCAGCAGAGATTTTCCGGAGTGGGACGAGCAGTACTTC
TRBD1,once,TRBV2,TRBJ1-5,CASSADRDGQPPHF,TGTGCCAGCAGTGCCGACAGGGACGGTCAGCCCCCGCATTTT
NA,NA,TRBV6-2/TRBV6-3,TRBJ2-1,CASSDSPGSYNEQFF,TGTGCCAGCAGTGACTCCCCGGGAAGTTACAATGAGCAGTTCTTC
TRBD2,many,TRBV7-3,TRBJ2-3,CASSTQGLANTDTQYF,TGTGCCAGCAGCACTCAGGGACTAGCGAACACAGATACGCAGTATTTT
NA,many,TRBV6-1,TRBJ2-7,CASRNPGYEQYF,TGTGCCAGCAGAAACCCGGGGTACGAGCAGTACTTC
TRBD1,NA,TRBV3-1,TRBJ2-1,CASSRGTGWNEQFF,TGTGCCAGCAGCCGCGGGACAGGTTGGAATGAGCAGTTCTTC
NA,few,TRBV20-1,TRBJ2-1,CSATAEGVANEQFF,TGCAGTGCTACAGCGGAGGGGGTTGCGAATGAGCAGTTCTTC
TRBD2,many,TRBV28,TRBJ2-2,CASSGASGRAPTGELFF,TGTGCCAGCAGTGGGGCGAGCGGGAGGGCCCCCACCGGGGAGCTGTTTTTT
NA,NA,TRBV16,TRBJ1-5,CASSLYKDQPQHF,TGTGCCAGCAGCCTGTATAAGGATCAGCCCCAGCATTTT
NA,NA,TRBV29-1,TRBJ2-3,CSVERFGSTDTQYF,TGCAGCGTTGAAAGATTCGGGAGCACAGATACGCAGTATTTT
NA,few,TRBV27,TRBJ1-6,CASSFYPLDSYNSPLHF,TGTGCCAGCAGTTTCTACCCTCTGGACTCCTATAATTCACCCCTCCACTTT
NA,many,TRBV7-2,TRBJ2-7,CASSLSPRDSYEQYF,TGTGCCAGCAGCTTGTCCCCGCGGGACTCCTACGAGCAGTACTTC
TRBD2,many,TRBV28,TRBJ2-7,CASRPGREGDYEQYF,TGTGCCAGTAGACCCGGACGGGAGGGAGACTACGAGCAGTACTTC
NA,few,TRBV6-1,TRBJ1-2,CASITDYYSSNYGYTF,TGTGCCAGCATAACGGACTATTACTCTTCAAACTATGGCTACACCTTC
NA,NA,TRBV19,TRBJ2-1,CASKIGASLYNEQFF,TGTGCCAGTAAAATCGGGGCTTCCCTATACAATGAGCAGTTCTTC
NA,few,TRBV7-9,TRBJ2-1,CASSSWDGGNEQFF,TGTGCCAGCAGCTCCTGGGACGGTGGGAATGAGCAGTTCTTC
NA,NA,TRBV5-5,TRBJ1-1,CASSHLSGGGTEAFF,TGTGCCAGCAGCCACCTGTCGGGGGGAGGGACTGAAGCTTTCTTT
NA,many,TRBV28,TRBJ1-2,CASSLYAANYGYTF,TGTGCCAGCAGTTTATACGCAGCTAACTATGGCTACACCTTC
TRBD1,many,TRBV20-1,TRBJ1-2,CSAPSSTGAWSGYTF,TGCAGTGCTCCTTCATCGACAGGGGCGTGGAGTGGCTACACCTTC
TRBD1,many,TRBV12-3/TRBV12-4,TRBJ1-1,CASLPGQGLTEAFF,TGTGCCAGCCTCCCGGGACAGGGGTTGACTGAAGCTTTCTTT
NA,few,TRBV9,TRBJ1-1,CASSVRGDTEAFF,TGTGCCAGCAGCGTACGGGGAGACACTGAAGCTTTCTTT
NA,NA,TRBV3-1,TRBJ1-2,CASSQGALNYGYTF,TGTGCCAGCAGCCAAGGCGCATTGAACTATGGCTACACCTTC
NA,many,TRBV11-3,TRBJ1-1,CASSLSHLRGTGAFF,TGTGCCAGCAGCCTTTCTCACCTCAGGGGAACAGGAGCTTTCTTT
NA,NA,TRBV6-4,TRBJ1-2,CASSEILYGYTF,TGTGCCAGCAGTGAGATTCTCTATGGCTACACCTTC
NA,many,TRBV6-1,TRBJ1-6,CASSRDTLNSPLHF,TGTGCCAGCAGTCGGGACACCCTAAATTCACCCCTCCACTTT
NA,NA,TRBV29-1,TRBJ2-5,CSYKDSLLETQYF,TGCAGCTACAAGGACAGCCTCTTGGAGACCCAGTACTTC
NA,once,TRBV9,TRBJ2-5,CASSAPGMGAGETQYF,TGTGCCAGCAGCGCGCCCGGGATGGGAGCTGGGGAGACCCAGTACTTC
NA,NA,TRBV5-1,TRBJ1-1,CASSLERGGTEAFF,TGCGCCAGCAGCTTGGAAAGAGGGGGAACTGAAGCTTTCTTT
TRBD2,few,TRBV20-1,TRBJ2-1,CSASRTSGRYNEQFF,TGCAGTGCCAGCCGTACTAGCGGGAGATACAATGAGCAGTTCTTC
TRBD2,many,TRBV20-1,TRBJ2-1,CSAREVGLAVESSYNEQFF,TGCAGTGCTAGAGAAGTCGGACTAGCGGTGGAAAGCTCCTACAATGAGCAGTTCTTC
NA,NA,TRBV27,TRBJ2-5,CASSLSIPGFQETQYF,TGTGCCAGCAGTTTATCGATTCCCGGGTTCCAAGAGACCCAGTACTTC
NA,many,TRBV6-1,TRBJ1-1,CASSEIRNTEAFF,TGTGCCAGCAGTGAGATCAGGAACACTGAAGCTTTCTTT
TRBD1,few,TRBV6-1,TRBJ1-2,CASRSQGAIGYTF,TGTGCCAGCCGGAGTCAGGGGGCCATTGGCTACACCTTC
TRBD1,many,TRBV6-1,TRBJ2-1,CASSPRGQGIRNEQFF,TGTGCCAGCAGTCCAAGGGGACAGGGGATTCGGAATGAGCAGTTCTTC
TRBD1,few,TRBV28,TRBJ1-6,CASRLDRRNSPLHF,TGTGCCAGCAGGTTGGACAGGCGGAATTCACCCCTCCACTTT
NA,many,TRBV28,TRBJ2-5,CASSLLTVRDPTRGTQYF,TGTGCCAGCAGTTTGCTGACAGTCCGGGACCCAACTCGAGGGACCCAGTACTTC
NA,NA,TRBV29-1,TRBJ2-6,CSIEDPGAGANVLTF,TGCAGCATTGAAGATCCGGGGGCTGGGGCCAACGTCCTGACTTTC
NA,many,TRBV28,TRBJ2-7,CASGPPRGSGWGSYEQYF,TGTGCCAGCGGTCCCCCTAGGGGGTCGGGATGGGGCTCCTACGAGCAGTACTTC